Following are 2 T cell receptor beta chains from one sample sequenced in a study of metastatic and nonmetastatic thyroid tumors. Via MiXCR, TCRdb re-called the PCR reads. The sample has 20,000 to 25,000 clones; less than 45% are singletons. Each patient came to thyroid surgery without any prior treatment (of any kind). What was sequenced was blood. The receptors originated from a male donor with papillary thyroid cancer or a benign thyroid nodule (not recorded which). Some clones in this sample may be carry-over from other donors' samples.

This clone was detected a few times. CDR3 loop: CASSRSSGNAYEQYF. As DNA, the CDR3 is TGTGCCAGCAGTCGGTCTAGCGGTAATGCCTACGAGCAGTACTTC. The chain joins TRBV28 to TRBJ2-7, with TRBD2 matching over 7 bases. Germline V lookup: CDR1 MDHEN, CDR2 SYDVKM. The CDR3 extends over 15 amino acids. V gave up 5 bases and J gave up 2 bases; unmatched junction bases: 9.

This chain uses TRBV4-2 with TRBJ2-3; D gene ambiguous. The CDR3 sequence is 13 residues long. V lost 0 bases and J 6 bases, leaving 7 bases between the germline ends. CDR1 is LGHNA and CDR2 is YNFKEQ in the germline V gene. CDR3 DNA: TGTGCCAGCAGCCAAGATTCATCGGATACGCAGTATTTT. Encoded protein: CASSQDSSDTQYF.